The 9 T cell receptor beta chains below come from one sample, sequenced in a study of blood T cell repertoires in COVID-19 (dated by TCRdb to 2020 to 2022). Receptors were amplified or captured by the immunoSEQ multiplex PCR assay. In TCRdb, the immuneACCESS table is reduced to in-frame sequences with V and J assigned. These tables do not hold every clone; where another copy was compared, an unresolved V gene accounts for under half, and the others remain unexplained. This sample lists around 100,000 clones; approximately 86% were detected once. Of the sample, over 1.5% falls within the top ten clones. Source material: peripheral blood. These receptors came from a man older than 75 with acute or convalescent COVID-19.

This clone was counted a single time. The chain is built from TRBV19 and TRBJ2-2; TRBD1 aligns across 7 bases. The CDR3 loop spans 16 amino acids. From germline, CDR1 is LNHDA and CDR2 SQIVND (reference sequence). With V trimmed by 4 bases and J by 0 bases, 5 bases remained unmatched. This CDR3 reads CASSRTGFANTGELFF. For the CDR3, the DNA is TGTGCCAGTAGTAGGACAGGTTTCGCGAACACCGGGGAGCTGTTTTTT.

The rearrangement uses TRBV12-2 and TRBJ2-7; TRBD2 is taken as the D call from the table, unchecked against the DNA. TRBV12-2 is described as a pseudogene. CDR3 length: 16 amino acids. The CDR3 loop reads CASRPGTSGRVYEQYF. Written as DNA, the CDR3 is TGTGCAAGTCGCCCCGGGACTAGCGGGAGGGTCTACGAGCAGTACTTC.

The chain couples TRBV6-5 to TRBJ1-2, with D possibly matching TRBD1 (6 bases). CDR1 MNHEY and CDR2 SVGAGI come from the germline V gene. There are 13 residues in the CDR3. V was clipped by 4 bases and J by 12 bases, with 18 bases between them. The CDR3 sequence is CASSSPQQGAHTF. CDR3 in DNA: TGTGCCAGCAGTTCCCCCCAACAGGGAGCCCACACCTTC.

The J gene is TRBJ2-3, the V gene TRBV6-2 or TRBV6-3; TRBD1 is a possible D gene (5 bases). CDR1 is MNHEY and CDR2 is SVGEGT in the germline V gene. This CDR3 contains 16 residues. V was trimmed by 0 bases and J by 0 bases, leaving 10 bases between them. CDR3 region: CASSYSGADSTDTQYF. In DNA, the CDR3 is TGTGCCAGCAGTTACTCTGGGGCGGATAGCACAGATACGCAGTATTTT.

V is TRBV5-1 and J is TRBJ2-2, with D tentatively TRBD1 (5 bases). The V gene lost 0 bases and the J gene lost 3 bases, with 12 bases spanning the gap. The length of the CDR3 is 16 residues. Germline CDR1 and CDR2: SGHRS and YFSETQ. The CDR3 sequence: CASSLEGALDTGELFF. The CDR3 nucleotides are TGCGCCAGCAGCTTGGAAGGGGCCCTAGACACCGGGGAGCTGTTTTTT. The entire variable domain, with the rest obtained from reference TRBV5-1 and TRBJ2-2, is as follows: KAGVTQTPRYLIKTRGQQVTLSCSPISGHRSVSWYQQTPGQGLQFLFEYFSETQRNKGNFPGRFSGRQFSNSRSEMNVSTLELGDSALYLCASSLEGALDTGELFFGEGSRLTVL.

The V call is TRBV6-5, the J call TRBJ1-5; 9 bases map to TRBD1. In germline, CDR1 is MNHEY, CDR2 SVGAGI. The V segment lost 7 bases and the J segment 3 bases; nucleotides outside the gene matches: 7. This CDR3 comprises 15 residues. CDR3 sequence reads: CASKPDRGNNQPQHF. The CDR3 DNA follows: TGTGCCAGCAAGCCCGACAGGGGGAACAATCAGCCCCAGCATTTT.

The V and J genes are TRBV3-1 (or the pseudogene TRBV3-2) and TRBJ2-2; 8 nucleotides match TRBD2. This CDR3 spans 16 amino acids. The V and J ends lost 0 bases and 6 bases, in that order; junction bases with no gene match: 6. The germline V gene encodes CDR1 LGHDT and CDR2 YNNKEL (reference sequence). CDR3 region: CASSQELGLEAGELFF. The DNA for the CDR3 is TGTGCCAGCAGCCAAGAGTTGGGACTAGAGGCCGGGGAGCTGTTTTTT.

This clone was found a few times. This chain joins TRBV5-1 and TRBJ1-2; 9 bases align to TRBD1. The V gene end was trimmed by 3 bases and the J gene end by 7 bases; junction bases not matched to a gene: 13. This CDR3 has 16 amino acids. Germline lookup yields CDR1 SGHRS and CDR2 YFSETQ. The CDR3 reads CASSSSGTGREGGYTF. The CDR3 nucleotides are TGCGCCAGCAGCTCGTCCGGGACAGGGCGGGAAGGTGGCTACACCTTC.

This clone was counted once. The chain couples TRBV7-9 to TRBJ1-2; 8 positions agree with TRBD1. Germline CDR1 SEHNR, CDR2 FQNEAQ (reference sequence). CDR3 length: 13 amino acids. The trim removed 4 bases at V and 3 bases at J, leaving 1 base unmatched. This chain's CDR3 is CASSSDRDYGYTF. The CDR3 nucleotides read TGTGCCAGCAGCTCGGACAGGGACTATGGCTACACCTTC.